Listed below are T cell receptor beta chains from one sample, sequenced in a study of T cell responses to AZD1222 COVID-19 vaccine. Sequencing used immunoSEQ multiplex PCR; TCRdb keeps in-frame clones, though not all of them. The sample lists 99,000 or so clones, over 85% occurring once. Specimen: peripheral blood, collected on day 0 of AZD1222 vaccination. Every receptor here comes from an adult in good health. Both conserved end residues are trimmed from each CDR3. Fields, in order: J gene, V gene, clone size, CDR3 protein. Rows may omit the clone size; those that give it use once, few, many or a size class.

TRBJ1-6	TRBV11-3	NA	ASSLDRGFSPLH
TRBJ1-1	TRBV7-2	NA	ASSLGSPVMNTEAF
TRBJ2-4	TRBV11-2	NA	ASAAGVSNIQY
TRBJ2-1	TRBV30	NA	ALIRDFSYNEQF
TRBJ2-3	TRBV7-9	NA	ASSSPDRGEDTQY
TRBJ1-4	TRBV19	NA	ASSLGGQAYGKLF
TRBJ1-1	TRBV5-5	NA	ASSFRTGSGTEAF
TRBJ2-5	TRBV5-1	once	ATSVTTTSRPVQETQY
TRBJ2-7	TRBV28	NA	ATLSTTVSEQY
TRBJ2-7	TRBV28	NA	ASRGTGGKYEQY
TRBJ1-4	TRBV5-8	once	ASSPGPPRDNNEKLF
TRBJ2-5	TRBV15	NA	ATSRVQEETQY
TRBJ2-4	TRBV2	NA	ASRDRMFIQY
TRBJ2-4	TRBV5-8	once	ASSLNRREIQY
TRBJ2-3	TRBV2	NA	ASCGLAGFTDTQY
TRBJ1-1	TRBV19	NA	ASSDRVNTEAF
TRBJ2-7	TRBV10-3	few	AISESAGGSYEQY
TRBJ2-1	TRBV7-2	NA	ASSQGTSGLTEQF
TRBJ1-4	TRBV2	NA	ASSERQGAGEKLF
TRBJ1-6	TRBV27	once	ASSPTQGLESPLH
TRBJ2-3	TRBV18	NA	ASSPGTSGTDTQY
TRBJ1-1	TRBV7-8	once	ASSLGPGQTNTEAF
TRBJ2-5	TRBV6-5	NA	ASSPGQGIKETQY
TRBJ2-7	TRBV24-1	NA	ATSALHRGKGEQY
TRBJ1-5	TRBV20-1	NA	SASRSGQPQH
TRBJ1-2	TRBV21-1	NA	ASSSGGPRGRRYT
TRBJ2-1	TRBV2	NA	ASSGDRSSYNEQF
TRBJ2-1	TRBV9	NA	ASSVEDTEQF
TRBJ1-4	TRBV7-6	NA	ASSLLGTGVEKLF
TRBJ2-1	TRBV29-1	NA	SAPPSGRYNEQF
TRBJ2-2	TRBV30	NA	AWRATGSGELF
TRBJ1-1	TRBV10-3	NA	AISGWKGHTEAF
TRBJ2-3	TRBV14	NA	ASSQGRLNTQY
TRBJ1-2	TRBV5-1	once	ASSYGQGEHT
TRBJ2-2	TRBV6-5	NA	AVNLLNTGELF
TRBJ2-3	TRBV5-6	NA	ASRTSTGDGNTQY
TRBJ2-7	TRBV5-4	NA	ASSLGHRPTSFEQY